This T cell receptor beta chain is drawn from a study of blood T cell repertoires in COVID-19. Clones were read by immunoSEQ multiplex PCR, and TCRdb kept only the in-frame ones, dropping some. In the table there are around 120,000 clones, about 88% of which are singletons. Trimming took 6 bases from V and 6 from J, leaving 12 bases between them. The CDR3 sequence is 13 residues long. The germline V gene encodes CDR1 ENHRY and CDR2 SYGVKD. Input material: peripheral blood. This receptor was taken from a man aged 55-75 years with COVID-19, enrolled during active disease. This chain uses TRBV10-3 with TRBJ1-5, with D unclear. CDR3 sequence (DNA): TGTGCCATCAGGGCAGCGGAGGGTCAGCCCCAGCATTTT. Protein sequence: CAIRAAEGQPQHF.